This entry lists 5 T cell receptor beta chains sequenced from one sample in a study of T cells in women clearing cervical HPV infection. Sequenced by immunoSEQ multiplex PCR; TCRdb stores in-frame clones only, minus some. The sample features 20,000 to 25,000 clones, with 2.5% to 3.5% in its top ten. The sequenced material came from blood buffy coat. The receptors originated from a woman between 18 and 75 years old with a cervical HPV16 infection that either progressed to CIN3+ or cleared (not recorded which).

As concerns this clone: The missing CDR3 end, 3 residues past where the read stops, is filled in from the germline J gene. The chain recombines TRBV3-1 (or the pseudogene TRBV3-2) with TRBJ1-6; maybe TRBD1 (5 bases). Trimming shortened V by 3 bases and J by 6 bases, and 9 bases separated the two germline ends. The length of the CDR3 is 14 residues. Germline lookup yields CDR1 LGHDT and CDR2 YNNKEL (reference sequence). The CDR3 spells CASSHTGGNSPLHF. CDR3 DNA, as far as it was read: TGTGCCAGCAGCCATACGGGGGGTAATTCACCC.

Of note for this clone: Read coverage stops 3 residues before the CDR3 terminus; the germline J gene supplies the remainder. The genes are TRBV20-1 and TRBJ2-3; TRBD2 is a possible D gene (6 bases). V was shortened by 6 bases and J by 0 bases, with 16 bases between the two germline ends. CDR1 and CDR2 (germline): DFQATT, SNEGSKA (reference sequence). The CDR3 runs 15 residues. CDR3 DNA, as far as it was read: TGCAGTGCCGCCCCGAGGAGCGGGAGCACAGATACG. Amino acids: CSAAPRSGSTDT. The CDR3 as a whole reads CSAAPRSGSTDTQYF.

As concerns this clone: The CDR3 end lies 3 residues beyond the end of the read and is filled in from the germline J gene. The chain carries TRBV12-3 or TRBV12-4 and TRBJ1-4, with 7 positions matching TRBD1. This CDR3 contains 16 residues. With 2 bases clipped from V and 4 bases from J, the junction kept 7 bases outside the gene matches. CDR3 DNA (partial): TGTGCCAGCAGTTTATCGAAGGGACAGTATAATGAAAAA. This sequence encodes CASSLSKGQYNEK. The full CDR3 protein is CASSLSKGQYNEKLFF.

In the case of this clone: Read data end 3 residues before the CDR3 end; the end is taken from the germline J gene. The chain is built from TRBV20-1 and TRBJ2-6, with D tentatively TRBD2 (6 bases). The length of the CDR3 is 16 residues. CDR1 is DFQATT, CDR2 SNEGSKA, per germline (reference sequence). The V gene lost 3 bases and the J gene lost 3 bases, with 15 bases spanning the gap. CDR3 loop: CSASRQGGFGANVLTF. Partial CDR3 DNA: TGCAGTGCTAGTAGGCAGGGAGGTTTTGGGGCCAACGTC.

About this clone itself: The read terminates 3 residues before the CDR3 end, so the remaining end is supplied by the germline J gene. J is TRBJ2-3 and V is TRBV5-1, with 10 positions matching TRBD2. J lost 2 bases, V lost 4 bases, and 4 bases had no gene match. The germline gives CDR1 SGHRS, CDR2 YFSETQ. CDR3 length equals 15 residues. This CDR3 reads CASSPGTSDTDTQYF. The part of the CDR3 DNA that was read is TGCGCCAGCAGCCCGGGGACTAGCGACACAGATACG.